The 30 T cell receptor beta chains below come from one sample, sequenced in a study of blood T cells in healthy people across ages. With a J-beta primer mix and a sample-barcoded 5' primer, a second PCR ran about 7 to 12 cycles. One entry per CDR3 protein results from TCRdb running MiXCR on the 5' RACE reads. The table shows 890,000 or so distinct CDR3 sequences, with around two thirds occurring only once. Sequencing input: blood. The receptor set was obtained from a man aged 25-45 years in good health.

The chain links TRBV4-3 to TRBJ2-1; 11 bases are a match to TRBD1. With V trimmed by 0 bases and J by 8 bases, 9 bases remained unmatched. The CDR3 contains 17 residues. Per germline, CDR1 LGHNA and CDR2 YSLEER. The CDR3 here is CASSQDTAGTGGYEQFF. CDR3 DNA sequence: TGCGCCAGCAGCCAAGATACCGCAGGGACAGGGGGGTATGAGCAGTTCTTC.

V is TRBV9 and J is TRBJ2-1; 10 bases align to TRBD2. The CDR3 covers 19 residues. The ends lost 3 bases at V and 7 bases at J; junction bases unmatched: 19. Germline V gene sequence: CDR1 SGDLS, CDR2 YYNGEE. The CDR3 DNA is TGTGCCAGCAGCGCCACAGGGGCGACGACTAGCGGGCCTGGAAATGAGCAGTTCTTC. Translation gives CASSATGATTSGPGNEQFF.

The rearrangement joins TRBV4-3 to TRBJ2-5; 9 positions agree with TRBD2. The V segment lost 3 bases and the J segment 11 bases; nucleotides outside the gene matches: 16. Germline V gives CDR1 LGHNA, CDR2 YSLEER. The CDR3 extends over 16 amino acids. The CDR3 loop reads CASSQSGGRKINEQYF. CDR3 nucleotides: TGCGCCAGCAGCCAGAGCGGGGGGCGAAAGATAAATGAGCAGTACTTC.

This clonotype was observed a few times. The V call is TRBV7-2, the J call TRBJ2-3, with D perhaps being TRBD1 or TRBD2 (6 bases each). This CDR3 has 16 residues. Trimming shortened V by 1 base and J by 3 bases, and 14 bases separated the two germline ends. Germline lookup yields CDR1 SGHTA and CDR2 FQGNSA. CDR3 coding DNA: TGTGCCAGCAGCTTAGTAGCGGACAGTGAGACAGATACGCAGTATTTT. Protein: CASSLVADSETDTQYF.

The chain recombines TRBV7-9 with TRBJ2-3; D unclear. V was shortened by 5 bases and J by 8 bases, with 8 bases between the two germline ends. Germline V CDR1 and CDR2: SEHNR, FQNEAQ (reference sequence). There are 11 residues in the CDR3. CDR3 protein: CASSPLATQYF. CDR3 bases: TGTGCCAGCAGCCCTCTGGCTACGCAGTATTTT.

The sample holds a few counts of this clonotype. The rearrangement links TRBV7-9 to TRBJ2-5; 7 nucleotides agree with TRBD2. J lost 11 bases, V lost 5 bases, and 11 bases had no gene match. The germline V gene encodes CDR1 SEHNR and CDR2 FQNEAQ (reference sequence). The CDR3 is 13 residues long. As DNA, the CDR3 is TGTGCCAGCAGCCAGGCGGGGGAGGGTGAGCAGTACTTC. Its protein product is CASSQAGEGEQYF.

This clonotype was seen a single time. The V call is TRBV11-2, the J call TRBJ2-3, with TRBD2 matching 10 bases. The germline gives CDR1 SGHAT, CDR2 FQNNGV. This CDR3 spans 16 amino acids. Trimming at V came to 5 bases and at J to 6 bases, leaving 11 bases not matched to a gene. CDR3 DNA sequence: TGTGCCAGCAGCCCCCAGGGACGAGCGGGGGGGGATACGCAGTATTTT. Translated: CASSPQGRAGGDTQYF.

The chain couples TRBV12-3 or TRBV12-4 to TRBJ2-4; D is perhaps TRBD1 or TRBD2 (7 bases each). The CDR3 consists of 19 residues. Trimming took 5 bases from V and 0 from J, leaving 23 bases between them. The CDR3 spells CASSLGGGTAGLAKNIQYF. The CDR3 DNA is TGTGCCAGCAGTCTTGGGGGGGGGACAGCCGGACTAGCCAAAAACATTCAGTACTTC.

CDR3 region: CASSLSATEAFF. In DNA form, the CDR3 reads TGTGCCAGCAGCTTAAGCGCTACTGAAGCTTTCTTT. The chain joins TRBV7-6 to TRBJ1-1, with unresolved D. The CDR3 consists of 12 residues. Trimming left V 2 bases short and J 5 bases short, with 6 bases between. Germline loops: CDR1 SGHVS, CDR2 FNYEAQ.

This clonotype was detected only a few times. The chain joins TRBV7-2 to TRBJ2-7; D unclear. Germline CDR1 reads SGHTA; CDR2 reads FQGNSA. The CDR3 has 16 residues. Trimming stripped 10 bases from V and 0 bases from J, with 22 bases between. The CDR3: CAIEAPGLVGSYEQYF. CDR3 nucleotides: TGTGCCATCGAAGCCCCGGGCCTCGTGGGCTCCTACGAGCAGTACTTC.

The rearrangement uses TRBV6-5 and TRBJ2-7, with TRBD2 matching over 9 bases. The CDR3 contains 15 residues. V was clipped by 3 bases and J by 2 bases; unmatched bases: 5. Germline CDR1 MNHEY, CDR2 SVGAGI. The CDR3 loop is CASSYGAGGPYEQYF. The CDR3 DNA sequence: TGTGCCAGCAGTTATGGAGCGGGGGGACCCTACGAGCAGTACTTC.

This chain joins TRBV29-1 and TRBJ2-5; D might be TRBD1 (5 bases). The CDR3 runs 12 residues. From germline, CDR1 is SQVTM and CDR2 ANQGSEA. With 6 bases removed from V and 7 bases from J, the gap between germline ends came to 15 bases. The chain's CDR3 is CSVRQTHATQYF. The CDR3 nucleotides are TGCAGCGTGCGACAGACCCATGCGACCCAGTACTTC.

The chain employs TRBV28 and TRBJ2-5, with 7 positions matching TRBD2. CDR3 length: 15 residues. Germline V gene sequence: CDR1 MDHEN, CDR2 SYDVKM. J was trimmed by 2 bases and V by 3 bases; bases with no gene match: 6. CDR3 nucleotide sequence: TGTGCCAGCAGTTTGGAAGCGGGGATTCAAGAGACCCAGTACTTC. Translating it yields CASSLEAGIQETQYF.

The CDR3: CSARDGKTANQPQHF. As DNA, the CDR3 is TGCAGTGCTAGGGACGGGAAGACAGCTAATCAGCCCCAGCATTTT. J is TRBJ1-5 and V is TRBV20-1; D is perhaps TRBD1 (5 bases). Germline-derived CDR1 and CDR2 are DFQATT and SNEGSKA (reference sequence). The CDR3 loop spans 15 amino acids. V shed 3 bases and J shed 4 bases, with 16 bases lying between them.

This chain uses TRBV27 with TRBJ2-6, with D hard to call. The CDR3 is 13 amino acids. Trimming pared 10 bases from V and 0 bases from J, leaving 7 bases between. Germline CDR1 MNHEY, CDR2 SMNVEV (reference sequence). CDR3 amino acids: CATQGSGANVLTF. In DNA form, the CDR3 reads TGTGCCACCCAAGGCTCTGGGGCCAACGTCCTGACTTTC.

The chain joins TRBV9 to TRBJ1-2; a possible D gene is TRBD1 (6 bases). The germline V and J ends were trimmed by 0 bases and 2 bases, with 14 bases remaining between them. In germline, CDR1 is SGDLS, CDR2 YYNGEE. The CDR3 consists of 16 residues. In DNA, the CDR3 is TGTGCCAGCAGCGTAGCAACAGGGTATGGGAACTATGGCTACACCTTC. As protein: CASSVATGYGNYGYTF.

The rearrangement links TRBV20-1 to TRBJ2-1, with D perhaps TRBD1 (5 bases). Germline V CDR1 and CDR2: DFQATT, SNEGSKA (reference sequence). Deletions cut 0 bases from V and 6 bases from J, with 15 bases between. The CDR3 runs to 15 residues. CDR3 protein: CSARDWQGVGNEQFF. CDR3 DNA: TGCAGTGCTAGAGATTGGCAGGGTGTCGGCAATGAGCAGTTCTTC.

The genes are TRBV28 and TRBJ2-7; 9 positions match TRBD1. Germline CDR1 reads MDHEN; CDR2 reads SYDVKM. The trim removed 5 bases at V and 0 bases at J, leaving 5 bases unmatched. The CDR3 spans 15 residues. CDR3 region: CASSAQGALSYEQYF. DNA of the CDR3: TGTGCCAGCAGTGCACAGGGGGCACTCTCCTACGAGCAGTACTTC.

This clonotype showed up just a few times. This rearrangement joins TRBV4-1 to TRBJ2-3; D remains ambiguous. This CDR3 contains 17 residues. With 0 bases removed from V and 1 base from J, the gap between germline ends came to 14 bases. CDR1 is MGHRA, CDR2 YSYEKL, per germline. The CDR3 region is CASSQEGPSPRTDTQYF. The CDR3 DNA sequence: TGCGCCAGCAGCCAAGAAGGACCCTCCCCCCGCACAGATACGCAGTATTTT.

The V gene is TRBV6-2 or TRBV6-3, the J gene TRBJ2-3; D might be TRBD1 (5 bases). Germline CDR1 reads MNHEY; CDR2 reads SVGEGT. Trimming shortened V by 2 bases and J by 8 bases, and 8 bases separated the two germline ends. The CDR3 sequence is 12 residues long. Here the CDR3 reads CASSYQGITQYF. The CDR3 DNA is TGTGCCAGCAGTTACCAGGGAATTACGCAGTATTTT.

The chain employs TRBV25-1 and TRBJ2-1, with TRBD2 matching 9 bases. The germline V gene encodes CDR1 MGHDK and CDR2 SYGVNS. The V segment lost 4 bases and the J segment 9 bases; nucleotides outside the gene matches: 10. The CDR3 length is 15 residues. The CDR3 spells CASSGLASGVGEQFF. The CDR3 DNA sequence: TGTGCCAGCAGTGGCCTGGCTAGCGGGGTAGGTGAGCAGTTCTTC.

The V call is TRBV6-5, the J call TRBJ2-7; the D gene could be TRBD1 or TRBD2 (5 bases each). The end of the DNA is better explained by TRBJ2-5, so the J call may be wrong. Germline values: CDR1 MNHEY, CDR2 SVGAGI. The CDR3 totals 14 residues. The CDR3 DNA reads as TGTGCCAGCAGTACTTGGCAGGGCGGGGAGACCCAGTACTTC. It yields the protein CASSTWQGGETQYF.

This clonotype has a single count. The rearrangement links TRBV27 to TRBJ2-7, with 10 bases matching TRBD2. This CDR3 contains 15 residues. The V and J ends lost 7 bases and 3 bases, in that order; junction bases with no gene match: 9. Germline V gives CDR1 MNHEY, CDR2 SMNVEV (reference sequence). The CDR3 DNA reads as TGTGCCAGCATTCTCATAGCGGGGGGCGACTACGAGCAGTACTTC. It codes for CASILIAGGDYEQYF.

In DNA, the CDR3 is TGCGCCAGCAGCGATATTGACAGGGGGCCAAATGAGCAGTTCTTC. Its protein product is CASSDIDRGPNEQFF. V is TRBV5-1 and J is TRBJ2-1, with 10 bases aligning to TRBD1. CDR1 is SGHRS and CDR2 is YFSETQ in the germline V gene. The CDR3 has 15 residues. V was clipped by 4 bases and J by 7 bases; unmatched bases: 8. Full variable domain (missing parts from reference TRBV5-1 and TRBJ2-1): KAGVTQTPRYLIKTRGQQVTLSCSPISGHRSVSWYQQTPGQGLQFLFEYFSETQRNKGNFPGRFSGRQFSNSRSEMNVSTLELGDSALYLCASSDIDRGPNEQFFGPGTRLTVL.

V gene TRBV11-3 combines with J gene TRBJ2-5; D gene unclear. The CDR3 consists of 13 residues. Per germline, CDR1 SGHNT and CDR2 YENEEA. The V end lost 5 bases, the J end lost 0 bases, and 7 bases lay between the germline ends. The CDR3, as DNA: TGTGCCAGCAGCCTATCGGACCAAGAGACCCAGTACTTC. Its translation: CASSLSDQETQYF.

J is TRBJ2-3 and V is TRBV10-3; 8 bases fit TRBD2. Germline CDR1 reads ENHRY; CDR2 reads SYGVKD. The CDR3 is 14 residues long. The trim removed 10 bases at V and 4 bases at J, leaving 10 bases unmatched. CDR3 sequence reads: CATPSGGGPDTQYF. The CDR3 nucleotides read TGTGCCACCCCAAGCGGGGGAGGTCCAGATACGCAGTATTTT.

The V call is TRBV9, the J call TRBJ2-1; 8 positions agree with TRBD2. This CDR3 spans 19 amino acids. Germline CDR1 SGDLS, CDR2 YYNGEE. V lost 3 bases and J lost 3; bases outside the gene matches: 17. CDR3 in amino acids: CASSAFVGRSGGLYNEQFF. CDR3 DNA sequence: TGTGCCAGCAGCGCCTTCGTCGGGCGGAGCGGGGGCCTCTACAATGAGCAGTTCTTC.

V usage is TRBV20-1 and J usage is TRBJ1-5, with D possibly being TRBD1 (6 bases). CDR3 length: 16 amino acids. Germline lookup yields CDR1 DFQATT and CDR2 SNEGSKA (reference sequence). Trimming removed 6 bases from V and 1 base from J, with 19 bases in between. This CDR3 is CSAGGTGHGSNQPQHF. As DNA, the CDR3 is TGCAGTGCGGGGGGCACAGGGCACGGGAGCAATCAGCCCCAGCATTTT.

The chain recombines TRBV27 with TRBJ2-5; D may be TRBD1 (6 bases). Trimming left V 6 bases short and J 0 bases short, with 14 bases between. The CDR3 has 15 amino acids. The germline V gene encodes CDR1 MNHEY and CDR2 SMNVEV (reference sequence). The CDR3 region has the DNA TGTGCCAGCAGCCGGGACAATCCCTACCAAGAGACCCAGTACTTC. Amino acid sequence: CASSRDNPYQETQYF.

V usage is TRBV29-1 and J usage is TRBJ2-5, with 8 positions matching TRBD1. Germline trimming cut 2 bases from V and 0 bases from J; bases unmatched to any gene: 8. Germline CDR1 reads SQVTM; CDR2 reads ANQGSEA. CDR3 length: 16 residues. CDR3 coding DNA: TGCAGCGTTGAACCGGGACAGGTTTTGTACCAAGAGACCCAGTACTTC. It specifies CSVEPGQVLYQETQYF.